A single sample gave rise to the 18 T cell receptor beta chains below, sequenced in a study of blood T cell repertoires in COVID-19. Only in-frame clones appear in the TCRdb table, and some are missing; sequencing was by immunoSEQ multiplex PCR. This table holds roughly 140,000 clones, 80% found once. The sequencing input was peripheral blood. All receptors come from a man between 60 and 75 years old with acute or convalescent COVID-19.

The chain joins TRBV11-3 to TRBJ2-7; TRBD1 aligns across 7 bases. CDR3 length equals 15 residues. The V segment lost 5 bases and the J segment 0 bases; nucleotides outside the gene matches: 7. Germline assignment: CDR1 SGHNT and CDR2 YENEEA. The CDR3 bases are TGTGCCAGCAGCCCCGGGACAGATAGCTCCTACGAGCAGTACTTC. This gives the protein CASSPGTDSSYEQYF.

This clone was recorded only once. V and J are TRBV6-5 and TRBJ2-1; tentatively, D is TRBD2 (5 bases). The V and J ends lost 7 bases and 7 bases respectively, with 20 bases between them. In germline, CDR1 is MNHEY, CDR2 SVGAGI. The CDR3 has 15 residues. In DNA, the CDR3 is TGTGCCAGCACTCCGGACTTGGTCCCGGGAAATGAGCAGTTCTTC. It encodes CASTPDLVPGNEQFF.

The rearrangement joins TRBV7-2 to TRBJ1-1; D gene uncertain. The germline V gene has CDR1 SGHTA and CDR2 FQGNSA. The CDR3 consists of 12 residues. The germline V and J ends were trimmed by 2 bases and 7 bases, with 8 bases remaining between them. The CDR3 DNA follows: TGTGCCAGCAGCTTATCTACGGGTGAAGCTTTCTTT. This translates into CASSLSTGEAFF. Full variable domain (remainder filled in from reference TRBV7-2 and TRBJ1-1): GAGVSQSPSNKVTEKGKDVELRCDPISGHTALYWYRQSLGQGLEFLIYFQGNSAPDKSGLPSDRFSAERTGGSVSTLTIQRTQQEDSAVYLCASSLSTGEAFFGQGTRLTVV.

The J gene is TRBJ1-2, the V gene TRBV19; 11 bases align to TRBD1. Germline trimming cut 2 bases from V and 6 bases from J; bases unmatched to any gene: 8. The CDR3 length is 16 residues. The V gene's germline CDR1 is LNHDA and CDR2 SQIVND (reference sequence). CDR3 in DNA: TGTGCCAGTAGTATATTGGCCGGACAGGGGGCTGATGGCTACACCTTC. Encoded protein: CASSILAGQGADGYTF.

The chain has TRBV11-2 and TRBJ1-2; no reliable D call. This CDR3 region has 16 residues. V was trimmed by 1 base and J by 4 bases, leaving 16 bases between them. Per the germline V gene, CDR1 is SGHAT and CDR2 is FQNNGV. The CDR3 loop reads CASSLGSQSAGYGYTF. The CDR3 nucleotides are TGTGCCAGCAGCTTAGGGTCGCAGTCCGCTGGCTATGGCTACACCTTC.

The rearrangement uses TRBV12-3 or TRBV12-4 and TRBJ1-6; D is unclear. CDR3 size: 13 residues. V lost 0 bases, J lost 9 bases, and 6 bases lay in between. CDR3 amino acids: CASSLAGVSPLHF. CDR3 bases: TGTGCCAGCAGTTTAGCCGGGGTTTCACCCCTCCACTTT.

The rearrangement joins TRBV28 to TRBJ2-5; 11 bases match TRBD2. The CDR3 runs 17 residues. Unmatched junction bases numbered 5, after V lost 1 base and J lost 1 base. Germline lookup yields CDR1 MDHEN and CDR2 SYDVKM. The CDR3 region is CASSLLGTSGTQETQYF. CDR3 coding DNA: TGTGCCAGCAGTTTATTGGGGACTAGCGGTACCCAAGAGACCCAGTACTTC.

This chain uses TRBV5-1 with TRBJ1-2, with D uncertain. The ends were cut back, 4 bases at V and 4 bases at J, with 20 bases in the middle. Germline assignment: CDR1 SGHRS and CDR2 YFSETQ. The CDR3 is 16 amino acids. As DNA, the CDR3 is TGCGCCAGCAGCATTGATGGCCCCCCGGGTGGCTATGGCTACACCTTC. The encoded protein is CASSIDGPPGGYGYTF.

This clone was detected a few times. This chain joins TRBV2 and TRBJ1-2, with D uncertain. Trimming left V 5 bases short and J 5 bases short, with 12 bases between. Germline values: CDR1 SNHLY, CDR2 FYNNEI. This CDR3 is 13 amino acids long. CDR3 bases: TGTGCCAGCAGTCTCGGGTCTCGGTATGGCTACACCTTC. This codes for CASSLGSRYGYTF.

This clone was recorded once. V and J are TRBV24-1 and TRBJ1-4; D is undetermined. Trimming took 5 bases from V and 4 from J, leaving 7 bases between them. The CDR3 has 13 residues. Germline V gives CDR1 KGHDR, CDR2 SFDVKD. The CDR3 DNA reads as TGTGCCACCAGTGCGGGGAGTAATGAAAAACTGTTTTTT. As protein: CATSAGSNEKLFF.

V gene TRBV15 combines with J gene TRBJ1-1; 8 nucleotides line up with TRBD1. The CDR3 loop spans 16 amino acids. After removal of 0 bases from V and 1 base from J, the junction contained 4 bases not matched to a gene. CDR1 and CDR2 from the germline V gene are LNHNV and YYDKDF (reference sequence). CDR3 loop: CATSRDFGTGNTEAFF. CDR3 bases: TGTGCCACCAGCAGAGATTTCGGGACAGGGAACACTGAAGCTTTCTTT.

DNA for the CDR3: TGTGCCAGCTCACCCCCTGCGAGCACAGATACGCAGTATTTT. It is translated as CASSPPASTDTQYF. This chain links TRBV18 with TRBJ2-3, with unresolved D. This CDR3 comprises 14 residues. With 3 bases removed from V and 0 bases from J, the gap between germline ends came to 7 bases. Germline assignment: CDR1 KGHSH and CDR2 LQKENI.

This clone was recorded only once. The J gene is TRBJ2-2, the V gene TRBV7-2; 11 positions match TRBD2. This CDR3 has 18 residues. CDR1 and CDR2 (germline): SGHTA, FQGNSA. Unmatched junction bases numbered 8, after V lost 5 bases and J lost 0 bases. The CDR3 region is CASSILAGGNPNTGELFF. In nucleotides, the CDR3 is TGTGCCAGCAGCATCTTAGCGGGAGGGAACCCGAACACCGGGGAGCTGTTTTTT.

The CDR3 nucleotides are TGTGCCAGCAGCTCGCTGAACGAGGGGGAGCTGTTTTTT. Protein sequence: CASSSLNEGELFF. The V gene is TRBV7-9, the J gene TRBJ2-2; the D is unclear. The germline gives CDR1 SEHNR, CDR2 FQNEAQ (reference sequence). CDR3 length: 13 amino acids. V was trimmed by 4 bases and J by 8 bases, leaving 11 bases between them.

V usage is TRBV18 and J usage is TRBJ2-2; possible D gene TRBD1, 6 bases. V lost 6 bases to trimming and J lost 5 bases, with 13 bases between them. Germline V gives CDR1 KGHSH, CDR2 LQKENI. The CDR3 is made up of 14 amino acids. The CDR3 reads CASSSSTGTGELFF. The CDR3 DNA is TGTGCCAGCTCCTCATCTACAGGGACCGGGGAGCTGTTTTTT.

Comment on this clone: Other nucleotide sequences in the sample specify the same CDR3. The chain recombines TRBV11-2 with TRBJ1-6; D perhaps matches TRBD1 (6 bases). CDR1 SGHAT and CDR2 FQNNGV come from the germline V gene. The CDR3 contains 15 residues. The V gene lost 0 bases and the J gene lost 7 bases, with 10 bases spanning the gap. The CDR3 DNA follows: TGTGCCAGCAGCTTAGAGACAGGCGGAAATTCACCCCTCCACTTT. Amino acids: CASSLETGGNSPLHF.

This clone was observed once. The CDR3, as DNA: TGTGCCACCTCGTTCTCTAGCGGCCTCGAGCAGTACTTC. It yields the protein CATSFSSGLEQYF. This chain joins TRBV15 and TRBJ2-7; TRBD2 matches at 7 bases. The CDR3 totals 13 residues. Per the germline V gene, CDR1 is LNHNV and CDR2 is YYDKDF (reference sequence). The V gene end was trimmed by 8 bases and the J gene end by 6 bases; junction bases not matched to a gene: 10.

The CDR3 protein is CASSLRGGRAHASYNEQFF. The DNA for the CDR3 is TGTGCCAGCAGTTTAAGGGGGGGAAGGGCTCACGCTAGCTACAATGAGCAGTTCTTC. The chain joins TRBV27 to TRBJ2-1, with D tentatively TRBD2 (7 bases). The CDR3 runs 19 residues. Trimming took 2 bases from V and 3 from J, leaving 23 bases between them. Germline V gene lookup returns CDR1 MNHEY and CDR2 SMNVEV (reference sequence).